Below, one T cell receptor beta chain is given with its context. Antigen unknown. V was trimmed by 4 bases and J by 0 bases, leaving 6 bases between them. Per germline, CDR1 SNHLY and CDR2 FYNNEI. The CDR3 has 14 amino acids. These data come from a study of OX40 agonist ivuxolimab in advanced cancers. Across the study: Averaging about 60 years in age, with a range of roughly 23 to 80, the cohort was approximately 83% male. Points from the study as a whole: Antigen specificity was not determined for the expanded peripheral T cells.

Sequenced by immunoSEQ multiplex PCR; TCRdb stores in-frame clones only, minus some. This table has around 92,000 clones, 75% to 90% appearing once. V usage is TRBV2 and J usage is TRBJ2-2; D not certain. The sample in question was CD4+ or CD8+ T cells sorted from blood, obtained in a trial of the OX40 agonist ivuxolimab. The TCR comes from an adult with an advanced solid tumor such as melanoma, head and neck, liver or kidney cancer. The CDR3 DNA sequence: TGTGCCAGCAGTGGCTCTACGAACACCGGGGAGCTGTTTTTT. Protein: CASSGSTNTGELFF.